Listed below are T cell receptor beta chains from one sample, sequenced in a study of T cell repertoires in cytomegalovirus infection. TCRdb re-called the reads with MiXCR, one entry per CDR3 protein. Seen here are roughly 230,000 distinct CDR3 sequences, 15% to 20% observed once, and the top ten hold over 40%. Sequencing was done on a sample of CD8+ T cells from PBMCs. All receptors derive from a human donor in good health (CMV status not recorded). Some clones in this sample may be carry-over from other donors' samples. The CDR3 runs from the conserved cysteine through the conserved F or W. The D gene is left open where the match is weak. Some rows have no size entry. The others give once, few or many, or a class for an expanded clone.

j_call: TRBJ2-5; d_call: NA; v_call: TRBV7-6; clone_size: many; cdr3_length: 16; cdr3_nt: TGTGCCAGCAGCTTAGACCTCTATGGAGTCGGGGAGACCCAGTACTTC; cdr3_aa: CASSLDLYGVGETQYF
j_call: TRBJ2-7; d_call: TRBD2; v_call: TRBV7-9; clone_size: few; cdr3_length: 16; cdr3_nt: TGTGCCAGCAGCTTTAAATTAGGGACTACCACCTACGAGCAGTACTTC; cdr3_aa: CASSFKLGTTTYEQYF
j_call: TRBJ1-2; d_call: NA; v_call: TRBV2; clone_size: few; cdr3_length: 14; cdr3_nt: TGTGCCAGCACTTCCAGGGGTAAAGGGGAAGGCTACACCTTC; cdr3_aa: CASTSRGKGEGYTF
j_call: TRBJ2-4; d_call: TRBD1; v_call: TRBV7-6; clone_size: few; cdr3_length: 14; cdr3_nt: TGTGCCAGCAGCTTAAGGGACAGGGGAAACATTCAGTACTTC; cdr3_aa: CASSLRDRGNIQYF
j_call: TRBJ1-3; d_call: NA; v_call: TRBV12-3/TRBV12-4; clone_size: many; cdr3_length: 15; cdr3_nt: TGTGCCAGCAGTTCAACACAGGGTCCGCGGTACACCATATATTTT; cdr3_aa: CASSSTQGPRYTIYF
j_call: TRBJ2-7; d_call: TRBD2; v_call: TRBV12-3/TRBV12-4; clone_size: NA; cdr3_length: 20; cdr3_nt: TGTGCCAGCAGTTCGATCCTCGGGACTAGCGGGGGGCGACCTTCCCACGAGCAGTACTTC; cdr3_aa: CASSSILGTSGGRPSHEQYF
j_call: TRBJ2-7; d_call: NA; v_call: TRBV25-1; clone_size: few; cdr3_length: 17; cdr3_nt: TGTGCCAGCTCTGGACGGGGAGGGGGGGTTTATACCTACGAGCAGTACTTC; cdr3_aa: CASSGRGGGVYTYEQYF
j_call: TRBJ1-1; d_call: TRBD1; v_call: TRBV7-9; clone_size: NA; cdr3_length: 15; cdr3_nt: TGTGCCAGCAGCCCCCGGGACAGGGAGAACACTGAAGCTTTCTTT; cdr3_aa: CASSPRDRENTEAFF
j_call: TRBJ1-5; d_call: TRBD1; v_call: TRBV5-1; clone_size: few; cdr3_length: 18; cdr3_nt: TGCGCCAGCAGCCCTCCGACCAGGGGGCGGGCTAGCAATCAGCCCCAGCATTTT; cdr3_aa: CASSPPTRGRASNQPQHF
j_call: TRBJ2-1; d_call: NA; v_call: TRBV6-1; clone_size: many; cdr3_length: 16; cdr3_nt: TGTGCCAGCAGTGATTTAGCGGTCGACTCCTACAATGAGCAGTTCTTC; cdr3_aa: CASSDLAVDSYNEQFF
j_call: TRBJ1-3; d_call: TRBD1; v_call: TRBV28; clone_size: few; cdr3_length: 14; cdr3_nt: TGTGCCAGCATTGAAACAGGGGCTGGAAACACCATATATTTT; cdr3_aa: CASIETGAGNTIYF
j_call: TRBJ1-5; d_call: NA; v_call: TRBV20-1; clone_size: NA; cdr3_length: 14; cdr3_nt: TGCAGTGCTTTGGACAGAGATATCAATCAGCCCCAGCATTTT; cdr3_aa: CSALDRDINQPQHF
j_call: TRBJ2-7; d_call: NA; v_call: TRBV6-2/TRBV6-3; clone_size: few; cdr3_length: 16; cdr3_nt: TGTGCCAGCAGTTACAACCTCCAGGGGGGAGCGTACGAGCAGTACTTC; cdr3_aa: CASSYNLQGGAYEQYF